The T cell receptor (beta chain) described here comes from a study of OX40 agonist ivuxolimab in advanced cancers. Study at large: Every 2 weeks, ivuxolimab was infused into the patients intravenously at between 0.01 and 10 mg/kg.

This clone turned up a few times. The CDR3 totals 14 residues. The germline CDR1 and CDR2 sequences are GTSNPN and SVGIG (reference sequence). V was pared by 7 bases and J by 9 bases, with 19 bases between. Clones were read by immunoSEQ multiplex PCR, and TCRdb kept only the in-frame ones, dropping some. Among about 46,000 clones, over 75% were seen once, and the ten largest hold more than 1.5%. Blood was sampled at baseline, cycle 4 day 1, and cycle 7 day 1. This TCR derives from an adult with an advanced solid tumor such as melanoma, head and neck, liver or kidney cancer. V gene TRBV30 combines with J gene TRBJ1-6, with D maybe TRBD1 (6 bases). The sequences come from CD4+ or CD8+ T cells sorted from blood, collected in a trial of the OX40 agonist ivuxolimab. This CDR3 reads CASHPPGAGSPLHF. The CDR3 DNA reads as TGTGCCTCTCACCCCCCGGGGGCAGGTTCACCCCTCCACTTT.